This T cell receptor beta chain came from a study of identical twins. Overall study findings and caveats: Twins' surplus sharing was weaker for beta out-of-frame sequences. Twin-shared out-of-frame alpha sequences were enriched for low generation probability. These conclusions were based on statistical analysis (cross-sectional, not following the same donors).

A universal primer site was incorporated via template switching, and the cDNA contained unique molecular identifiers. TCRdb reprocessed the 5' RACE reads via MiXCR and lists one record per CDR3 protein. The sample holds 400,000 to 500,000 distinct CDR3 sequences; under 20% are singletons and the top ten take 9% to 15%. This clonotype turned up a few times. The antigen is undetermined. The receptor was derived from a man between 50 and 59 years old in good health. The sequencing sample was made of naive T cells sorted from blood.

The CDR3 DNA follows: TGTGCCAGCAGCTTGCACGCGGGGGCGAAAGATACGCAGTATTTT. This translates into CASSLHAGAKDTQYF. The chain recombines TRBV7-2 with TRBJ2-3; D is perhaps TRBD2 (7 bases). Germline assignment: CDR1 SGHTA and CDR2 FQGNSA. V lost 3 bases to trimming and J lost 5 bases, with 15 bases between them. The CDR3 is made up of 15 amino acids.